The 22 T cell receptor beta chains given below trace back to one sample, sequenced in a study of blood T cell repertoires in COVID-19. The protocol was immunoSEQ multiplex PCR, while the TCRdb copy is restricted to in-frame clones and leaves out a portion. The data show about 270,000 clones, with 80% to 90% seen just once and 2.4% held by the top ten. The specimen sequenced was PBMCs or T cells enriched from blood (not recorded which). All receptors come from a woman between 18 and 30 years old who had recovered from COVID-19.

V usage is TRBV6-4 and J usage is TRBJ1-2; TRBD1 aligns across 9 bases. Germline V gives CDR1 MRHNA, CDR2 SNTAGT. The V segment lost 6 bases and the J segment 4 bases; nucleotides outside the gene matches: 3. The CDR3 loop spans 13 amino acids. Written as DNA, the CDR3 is TGTGCCAGCAGGGGACAGGGATCCTATGGCTACACCTTC. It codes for CASRGQGSYGYTF.

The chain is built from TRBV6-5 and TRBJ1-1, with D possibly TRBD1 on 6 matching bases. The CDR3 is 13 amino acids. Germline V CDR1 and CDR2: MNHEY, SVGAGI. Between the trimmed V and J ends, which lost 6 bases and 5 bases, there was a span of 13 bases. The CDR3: CASRQQGITEAFF. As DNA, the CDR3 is TGTGCCAGCAGACAGCAGGGGATAACTGAAGCTTTCTTT.

Here the CDR3 DNA reads TGTGCCAGCAGCCCTGACAGGGGAGACTATGGCTACACCTTC. Protein: CASSPDRGDYGYTF. The chain employs TRBV9 and TRBJ1-2; TRBD1 agrees at 8 bases. Germline V lookup: CDR1 SGDLS, CDR2 YYNGEE. This CDR3 spans 14 amino acids. V shed 4 bases and J 3 bases; nucleotides not matched to a gene: 5.

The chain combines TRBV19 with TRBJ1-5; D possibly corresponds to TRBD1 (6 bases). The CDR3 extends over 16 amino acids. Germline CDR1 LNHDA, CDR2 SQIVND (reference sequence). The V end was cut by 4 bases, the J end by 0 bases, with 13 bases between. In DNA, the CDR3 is TGTGCCAGTAGTACACAGGGATCGTATAGCAATCAGCCCCAGCATTTT. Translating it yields CASSTQGSYSNQPQHF.

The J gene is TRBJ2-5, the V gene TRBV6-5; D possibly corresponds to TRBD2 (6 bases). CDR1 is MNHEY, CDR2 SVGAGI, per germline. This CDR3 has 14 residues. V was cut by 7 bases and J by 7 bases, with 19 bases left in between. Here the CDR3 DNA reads TGTGCCAGCACCCCCTTCGGCGGGGTAAGGACCCAGTACTTC. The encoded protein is CASTPFGGVRTQYF.

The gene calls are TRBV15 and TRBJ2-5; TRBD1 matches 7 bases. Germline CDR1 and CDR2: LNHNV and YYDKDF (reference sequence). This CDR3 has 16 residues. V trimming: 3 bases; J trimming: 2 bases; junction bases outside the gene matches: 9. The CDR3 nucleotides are TGTGCCACCAGCAGGACAGGGAGTCGGAATCAAGAGACCCAGTACTTC. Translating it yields CATSRTGSRNQETQYF.

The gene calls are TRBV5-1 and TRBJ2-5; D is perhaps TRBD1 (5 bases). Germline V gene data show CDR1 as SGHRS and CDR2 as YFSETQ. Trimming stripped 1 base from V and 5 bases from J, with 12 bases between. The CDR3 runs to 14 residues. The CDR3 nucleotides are TGCGCCAGCAGCTTGATTCCCTCAGGGGAGACCCAGTACTTC. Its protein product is CASSLIPSGETQYF.

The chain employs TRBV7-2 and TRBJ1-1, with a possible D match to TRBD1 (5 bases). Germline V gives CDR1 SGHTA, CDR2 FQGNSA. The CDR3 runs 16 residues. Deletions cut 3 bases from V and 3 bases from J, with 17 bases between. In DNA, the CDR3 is TGTGCCAGCAGCTTCTCGGTGGGGGGACGGTACACTGAAGCTTTCTTT. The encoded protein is CASSFSVGGRYTEAFF.

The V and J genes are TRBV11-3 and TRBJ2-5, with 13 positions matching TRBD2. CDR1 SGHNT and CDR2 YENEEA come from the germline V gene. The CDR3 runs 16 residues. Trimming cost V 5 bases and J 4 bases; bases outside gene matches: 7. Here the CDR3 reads CASSLTSGGDRETQYF. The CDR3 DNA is TGTGCCAGCAGCCTCACTAGCGGGGGGGATCGAGAGACCCAGTACTTC.

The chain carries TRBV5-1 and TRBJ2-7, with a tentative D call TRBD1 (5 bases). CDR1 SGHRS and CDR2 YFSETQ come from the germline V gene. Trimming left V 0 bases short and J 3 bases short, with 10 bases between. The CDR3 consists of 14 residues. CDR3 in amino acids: CASSLVPGNYEQYF. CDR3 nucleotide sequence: TGCGCCAGCAGCTTGGTGCCAGGGAACTACGAGCAGTACTTC.

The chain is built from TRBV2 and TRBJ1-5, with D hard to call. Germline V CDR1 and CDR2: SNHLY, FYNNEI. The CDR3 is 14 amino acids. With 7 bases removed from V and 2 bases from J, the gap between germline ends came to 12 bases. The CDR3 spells CASTSGYRNQPQHF. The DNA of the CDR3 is TGTGCCAGCACGTCGGGGTATCGCAATCAGCCCCAGCATTTT.

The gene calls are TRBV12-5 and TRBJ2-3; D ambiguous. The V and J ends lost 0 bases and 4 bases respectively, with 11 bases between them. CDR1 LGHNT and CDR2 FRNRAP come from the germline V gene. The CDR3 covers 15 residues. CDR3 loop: CASGLVLLSPDTQYF. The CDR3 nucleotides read TGTGCTAGTGGTTTGGTACTCCTATCTCCAGATACGCAGTATTTT.

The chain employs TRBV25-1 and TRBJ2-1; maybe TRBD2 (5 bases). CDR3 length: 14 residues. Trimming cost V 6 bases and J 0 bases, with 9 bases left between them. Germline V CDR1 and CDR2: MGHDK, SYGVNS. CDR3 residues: CASSGGSSYNEQFF. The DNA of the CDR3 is TGTGCCAGCAGCGGAGGCAGCTCCTACAATGAGCAGTTCTTC. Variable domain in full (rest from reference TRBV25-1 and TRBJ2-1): EADIYQTPRYLVIGTGKKITLECSQTMGHDKMYWYQQDPGMELHLIHYSYGVNSTEKGDLSSESTVSRIRTEHFPLTLESARPSHTSQYLCASSGGSSYNEQFFGPGTRLTVL.

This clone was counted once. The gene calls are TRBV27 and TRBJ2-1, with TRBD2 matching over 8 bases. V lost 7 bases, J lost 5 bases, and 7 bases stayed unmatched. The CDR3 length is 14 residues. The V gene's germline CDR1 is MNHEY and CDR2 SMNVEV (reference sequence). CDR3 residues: CASIPFGGDNEQFF. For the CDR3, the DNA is TGTGCCAGCATTCCTTTCGGGGGGGACAATGAGCAGTTCTTC.

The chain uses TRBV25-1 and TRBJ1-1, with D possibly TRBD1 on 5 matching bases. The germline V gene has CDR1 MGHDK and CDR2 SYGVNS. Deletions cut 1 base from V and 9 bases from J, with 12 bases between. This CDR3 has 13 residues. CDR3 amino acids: CASSEWGYSQAFF. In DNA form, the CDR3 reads TGTGCCAGCAGTGAATGGGGCTACAGCCAAGCTTTCTTT.

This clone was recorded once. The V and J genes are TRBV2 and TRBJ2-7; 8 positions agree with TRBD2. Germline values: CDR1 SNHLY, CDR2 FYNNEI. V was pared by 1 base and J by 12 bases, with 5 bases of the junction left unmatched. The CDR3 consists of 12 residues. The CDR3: CASSEEVAGGYF. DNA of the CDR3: TGTGCCAGCAGTGAAGAGGTGGCGGGGGGGTACTTC. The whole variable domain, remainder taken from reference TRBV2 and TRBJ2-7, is EPEVTQTPSHQVTQMGQEVILRCVPISNHLYFYWYRQILGQKVEFLVSFYNNEISEKSEIFDDQFSVERPDGSNFTLKIRSTKLEDSAMYFCASSEEVAGGYFGPGTRLTVT.

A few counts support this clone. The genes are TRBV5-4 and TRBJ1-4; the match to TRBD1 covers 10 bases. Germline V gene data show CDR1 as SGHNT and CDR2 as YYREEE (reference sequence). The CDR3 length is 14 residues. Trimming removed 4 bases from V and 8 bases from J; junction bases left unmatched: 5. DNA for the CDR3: TGTGCCAGCAGCCCCGACAGGGGGCAAGAAAAACTGTTTTTT. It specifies CASSPDRGQEKLFF.

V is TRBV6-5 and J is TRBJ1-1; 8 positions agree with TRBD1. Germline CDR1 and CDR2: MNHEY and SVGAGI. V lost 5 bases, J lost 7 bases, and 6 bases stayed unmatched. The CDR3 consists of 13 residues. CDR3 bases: TGTGCCAGCAGTCAGGGGGCTTCTGGTGAAGCTTTCTTT. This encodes CASSQGASGEAFF.

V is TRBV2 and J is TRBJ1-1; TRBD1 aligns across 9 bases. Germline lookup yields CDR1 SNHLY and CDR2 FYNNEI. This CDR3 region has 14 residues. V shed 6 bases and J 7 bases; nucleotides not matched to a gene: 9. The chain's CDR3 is CASSALDRGGEAFF. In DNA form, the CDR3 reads TGTGCCAGCAGCGCCTTGGACAGGGGAGGTGAAGCTTTCTTT.

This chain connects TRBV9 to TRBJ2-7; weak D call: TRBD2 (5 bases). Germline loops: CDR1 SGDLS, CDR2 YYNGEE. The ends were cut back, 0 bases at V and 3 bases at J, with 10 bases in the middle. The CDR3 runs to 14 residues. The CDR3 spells CASSVAGELYEQYF. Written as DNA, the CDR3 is TGTGCCAGCAGCGTAGCCGGGGAACTCTACGAGCAGTACTTC.

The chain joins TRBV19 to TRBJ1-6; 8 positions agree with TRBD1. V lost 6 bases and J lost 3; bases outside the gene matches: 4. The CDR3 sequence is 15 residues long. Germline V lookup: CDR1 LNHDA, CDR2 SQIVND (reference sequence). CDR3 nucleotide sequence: TGTGCCAGTAGAACAGGGGGTAACTATAATTCACCCCTCCACTTT. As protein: CASRTGGNYNSPLHF. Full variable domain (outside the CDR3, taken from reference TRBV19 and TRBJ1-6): DGGITQSPKYLFRKEGQNVTLSCEQNLNHDAMYWYRQDPGQGLRLIYYSQIVNDFQKGDIAEGYSVSREKKESFPLTVTSAQKNPTAFYLCASRTGGNYNSPLHFGNGTRLTVT.

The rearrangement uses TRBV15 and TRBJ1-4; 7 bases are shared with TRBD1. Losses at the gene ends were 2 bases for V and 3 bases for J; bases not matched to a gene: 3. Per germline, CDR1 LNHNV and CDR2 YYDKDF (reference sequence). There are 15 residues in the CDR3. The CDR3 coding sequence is TGTGCCACCAGCAGAACAGGGGACCCTAATGAAAAACTGTTTTTT. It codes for CATSRTGDPNEKLFF.